These T cell receptor beta chains were read from a single sample in a study of blood T cell repertoires in COVID-19. Method: immunoSEQ multiplex PCR; TCRdb's copy keeps in-frame clones and lacks some. The sample holds more than 95,000 clones; about four fifths are singletons and the top ten take under 40%. Sequences were obtained from peripheral blood. The receptor set was obtained from an elderly man with acute or convalescent COVID-19. Both conserved end residues are part of each CDR3. A D gene is named only where the DNA matches it firmly. The size of a clone is reported for some rows only, either as once, few or many, or as a class for expanded clones.

j_gene | v_gene | d_gene | abundance | CDR3aa | CDR3nt
TRBJ2-7 | TRBV6-1 | . | . | CASSEAGAGAGEQYF | TGTGCCAGCAGTGAAGCGGGGGCAGGGGCTGGCGAGCAGTACTTC
TRBJ1-2 | TRBV7-9 | TRBD1 | . | CASSSIGTGTYGYTF | TGTGCCAGCAGCTCTATCGGGACAGGGACATATGGCTACACCTTC
TRBJ2-3 | TRBV2 | . | . | CASTYTDTQYF | TGTGCCAGCACCTACACAGATACGCAGTATTTT
TRBJ1-5 | TRBV28 | . | once | CASTRPAGGNQPQHF | TGTGCCAGCACCCGACCAGCAGGGGGCAATCAGCCCCAGCATTTT
TRBJ2-3 | TRBV18 | . | . | CASSLVGTSTDTQYF | TGTGCCAGCTCCCTCGTAGGGACTAGCACAGATACGCAGTATTTT
TRBJ1-1 | TRBV4-3 | . | few | CASSQAGFMNTEAFF | TGCGCCAGCAGCCAAGCCGGGTTCATGAACACTGAAGCTTTCTTT
TRBJ1-6 | TRBV6-2/TRBV6-3 | TRBD1 | . | CASSSTETGDGSPLHF | TGTGCCAGCAGTTCCACAGAGACAGGGGATGGTTCACCCCTCCACTTT
TRBJ2-1 | TRBV9 | TRBD2 | . | CASSIRAGTSGYNEQFF | TGTGCCAGCAGCATACGAGCCGGGACTAGCGGATACAATGAGCAGTTCTTC
TRBJ1-3 | TRBV19 | . | . | CASSIGGTGNTIYF | TGTGCCAGTAGTATCGGGGGTACTGGAAACACCATATATTTT
TRBJ1-5 | TRBV19 | . | . | CASSIDLGNQPQHF | TGTGCCAGTAGTATAGATCTAGGCAATCAGCCCCAGCATTTT
TRBJ2-1 | TRBV7-2 | . | . | CASSLSGTSLSYNEQFF | TGTGCCAGCAGCTTATCGGGAACTTCTCTATCCTACAATGAGCAGTTCTTC
TRBJ2-6 | TRBV28 | TRBD2 | . | CASSFYGLVSSGANVLTF | TGTGCCAGCAGTTTTTACGGACTAGTTTCCTCTGGGGCCAACGTCCTGACTTTC
TRBJ2-2 | TRBV6-1 | . | . | CASSERTANTGELFF | TGTGCCAGCAGTGAACGGACAGCGAACACCGGGGAGCTGTTTTTT
TRBJ2-7 | TRBV27 | TRBD2 | . | CASSWTGGSYEQYF | TGTGCCAGCAGTTGGACGGGGGGCTCCTACGAGCAGTACTTC
TRBJ2-1 | TRBV6-5 | TRBD2 | . | CASYVGGRPNEQFF | TGTGCCAGCTATGTAGGCGGGAGGCCCAATGAGCAGTTCTTC
TRBJ1-1 | TRBV5-1 | TRBD1 | . | CASSPGQGALPTEAFF | TGCGCCAGCAGCCCCGGACAGGGGGCCCTACCCACTGAAGCTTTCTTT
TRBJ2-2 | TRBV11-3 | TRBD2 | . | CASSFSGGRSGELFF | TGTGCCAGCAGCTTTTCGGGGGGTCGGAGCGGGGAGCTGTTTTTT
TRBJ2-7 | TRBV6-5 | TRBD2 | . | CASSQGLAGAYEQYF | TGTGCCAGCAGCCAGGGACTAGCGGGAGCCTACGAGCAGTACTTC
TRBJ1-4 | TRBV27 | . | . | CASSFTTNEKLFF | TGTGCCAGCAGCTTTACAACTAATGAAAAACTGTTTTTT
TRBJ2-3 | TRBV9 | TRBD2 | . | CASSVGTSGSSDTQYF | TGTGCCAGCAGCGTTGGGACTAGCGGGAGTTCAGATACGCAGTATTTT
TRBJ2-3 | TRBV28 | TRBD2 | . | CASSSPGGAADTQYF | TGTGCCAGCAGTTCGCCGGGGGGTGCGGCAGATACGCAGTATTTT
TRBJ2-1 | TRBV6-4 | TRBD2 | . | CASSPRRRASGRAEYNEQFF | TGTGCCAGCAGTCCCCGGAGAAGGGCTAGCGGGAGGGCCGAATACAATGAGCAGTTCTTC